This is a list of T cell receptor beta chains from one sample in a study of cytomegalovirus exposure and HLA in healthy donors. Repertoires were generated with immunoSEQ multiplex PCR, while TCRdb's copy carries only in-frame clones and drops some. This sample has 150,000 to 200,000 clones, with 70% to 80% found just once. The sequenced material came from PBMCs. These TCRs come from a woman in her forties or fifties in good health and CMV-seronegative. Each CDR3 is given with its conserved first and last residue.

v_call,cdr3_aa
TRBV5-1,CASSFALNEKLFF
TRBV4-1,CASSSQDLILANEQFF
TRBV9,CASSVFAGQGVGELFF
TRBV2,CASSDRTGKETQYF
TRBV4-1,CASSQVGGRGLTEAFF
TRBV4-1,CASSRGEGTSGANVLTF
TRBV7-3,CASSQRTGGLGNEQFF
TRBV7-9,CASSSYLAGAYNEQFF
TRBV18,CASSPRGGVSYNEQFF
TRBV27,CASSLSPGQGRKNTGELFF
TRBV4-1,CASSPPLVAGLNEQFF
TRBV6-5,CASSYRLPGGGYTF
TRBV6-6,CASSLQENQPQHF